The 20 T cell receptor beta chains below all came from one sample that was sequenced in a study of PD-L1 blockade in urothelial cancer. Time point specified: pretreatment peripheral blood. This table comes from immunoSEQ multiplex PCR, and its TCRdb copy is limited to in-frame clones, with some not included. The sample has roughly 51,000 clones; roughly 78% are singletons. Here the sequenced sample was PBMCs, taken around atezolizumab (anti-PD-L1) treatment. The receptor set was obtained from a man in his sixties or seventies with urothelial cancer.

CDR3 residues: CASSTGLGIQETQYF. As DNA, the CDR3 is TGTGCCAGCAGCACGGGACTAGGGATCCAAGAGACCCAGTACTTC. The chain employs TRBV5-6 and TRBJ2-5, with TRBD2 matching 8 bases. The CDR3 length is 15 residues. V was pared by 4 bases and J by 1 base, with 6 bases of the junction left unmatched. Germline V gene sequence: CDR1 SGHDT, CDR2 YYEEEE. The full variable domain, in which reference TRBV5-6 and TRBJ2-5 provide the parts outside the CDR3, is DAGVTQSPTHLIKTRGQQVTLRCSPKSGHDTVSWYQQALGQGPQFIFQYYEEEERQRGNFPDRFSGHQFPNYSSELNVNALLLGDSALYLCASSTGLGIQETQYFGPGTRLLVL.

This clone was detected only once. The V and J genes are TRBV27 and TRBJ2-2; D is unclear. With 6 bases removed from V and 7 bases from J, the gap between germline ends came to 21 bases. There are 16 residues in the CDR3. Germline V lookup: CDR1 MNHEY, CDR2 SMNVEV (reference sequence). The CDR3 region is CASRTPGFRQDGELFF. The CDR3 coding sequence is TGTGCCAGCAGAACCCCCGGGTTCCGCCAAGACGGGGAGCTGTTTTTT.

The chain combines TRBV6-1 with TRBJ2-5, with 9 bases that match TRBD2. The CDR3 runs 15 residues. Germline CDR1 MNHNS, CDR2 SASEGT. The V and J ends lost 2 bases and 8 bases, in that order; junction bases with no gene match: 9. CDR3 residues: CASSEQTSGGGTQYF. The CDR3 DNA reads TGTGCCAGCAGTGAACAGACTAGCGGAGGGGGAACCCAGTACTTC.

The chain joins TRBV4-1 to TRBJ1-4, with TRBD1 as a possible D gene (5 bases). CDR1 is MGHRA and CDR2 is YSYEKL in the germline V gene. The V end lost 0 bases, the J end lost 6 bases, and 11 bases lay between the germline ends. The CDR3 runs 15 residues. In DNA, the CDR3 is TGCGCCAGCAGCCAAGATTCCAGGGAACATGAAAAACTGTTTTTT. Amino acids: CASSQDSREHEKLFF.

The gene calls are TRBV6-5 and TRBJ1-1, with TRBD1 matching 9 bases. Unmatched junction bases numbered 8, after V lost 5 bases and J lost 4 bases. CDR3 length equals 15 residues. The germline CDR1 and CDR2 sequences are MNHEY and SVGAGI. DNA of the CDR3: TGTGCCAGCAGTCGACAGACAGGGGGGGGCACTGAAGCTTTCTTT. Translated: CASSRQTGGGTEAFF.

The chain employs TRBV7-6 and TRBJ2-5, with 11 nucleotides matching TRBD2. Germline lookup yields CDR1 SGHVS and CDR2 FNYEAQ. The CDR3 has 14 amino acids. V was pared by 5 bases and J by 5 bases, with 4 bases of the junction left unmatched. The CDR3 nucleotides are TGTGCCAGCAGCCCCCGGACTAGCGGGGAGACCCAGTACTTC. It yields the protein CASSPRTSGETQYF.

This CDR3 is CASSLVVAEYNEQFF. The DNA for the CDR3 is TGCGCCAGCAGCTTGGTTGTAGCGGAGTACAATGAGCAGTTCTTC. This rearrangement joins TRBV5-1 to TRBJ2-1, with D possibly matching TRBD2 (6 bases). CDR3 length: 15 amino acids. V lost 0 bases and J lost 4, with 11 bases in between. CDR1 SGHRS and CDR2 YFSETQ come from the germline V gene.

This chain connects TRBV14 to TRBJ1-2; maybe TRBD1 (5 bases). The germline CDR1 and CDR2 sequences are SGHDN and FVKESK. The CDR3 is 13 amino acids. Trimming took off 1 base at V and 7 bases at J, with 10 bases between the two ends. CDR3 DNA: TGTGCCAGCAGCCAAGCCAGGGAGGGTGGCTACACCTTC. It translates to CASSQAREGGYTF.

V gene TRBV7-9 combines with J gene TRBJ2-1; D uncertain. CDR1 and CDR2 from the germline V gene are SEHNR and FQNEAQ (reference sequence). CDR3 length: 15 amino acids. With 2 bases removed from V and 4 bases from J, the gap between germline ends came to 12 bases. CDR3 coding DNA: TGTGCCAGCAGCTTAATTCCTACCAAGTACAATGAGCAGTTCTTC. This sequence encodes CASSLIPTKYNEQFF.

The chain has TRBV10-3 and TRBJ2-2; 8 nucleotides agree with TRBD1. This CDR3 spans 16 amino acids. Germline CDR1 and CDR2: ENHRY and SYGVKD. The J segment lost 5 bases and the V segment lost 6 bases, leaving 11 bases of the junction unmatched. The DNA for the CDR3 is TGTGCCATCAGGACCTCCGCAGGGGGCTCGACCGGGGAGCTGTTTTTT. Its translation: CAIRTSAGGSTGELFF.

The rearrangement joins TRBV4-1 to TRBJ2-3; D possibly corresponds to TRBD2 (5 bases). Germline-derived CDR1 and CDR2 are MGHRA and YSYEKL. This CDR3 contains 11 residues. Trimming shortened V by 7 bases and J by 8 bases, and 10 bases separated the two germline ends. The DNA of the CDR3 is TGCGCCAGCACTCTAGCTGGTACGCAGTATTTT. This gives the protein CASTLAGTQYF.

This chain connects TRBV6-1 to TRBJ2-2; TRBD1 matches 7 bases. The CDR3 sequence is 15 residues long. V was clipped by 4 bases and J by 3 bases; unmatched bases: 5. Germline CDR1 reads MNHNS; CDR2 reads SASEGT. CDR3 residues: CASSGRQGHTGELFF. CDR3 nucleotides: TGTGCCAGCAGTGGGAGACAGGGACACACCGGGGAGCTGTTTTTT.

The chain joins TRBV9 to TRBJ1-5; 10 positions agree with TRBD1. Losses at the gene ends were 0 bases for V and 7 bases for J; bases not matched to a gene: 4. CDR3 length equals 15 residues. CDR1 is SGDLS, CDR2 YYNGEE, per germline. CDR3 coding DNA: TGTGCCAGCAGCGTAGATGGGACAGGGGTCCAGCCCCAGCATTTT. It translates to CASSVDGTGVQPQHF. The full variable domain, in which reference TRBV9 and TRBJ1-5 provide the parts outside the CDR3, is DSGVTQTPKHLITATGQRVTLRCSPRSGDLSVYWYQQSLDQGLQFLIQYYNGEERAKGNILERFSAQQFPDLHSELNLSSLELGDSALYFCASSVDGTGVQPQHFGDGTRLSIL.

The V call is TRBV18, the J call TRBJ1-5; the D is unclear. Germline V gene sequence: CDR1 KGHSH, CDR2 LQKENI. The V and J ends lost 3 bases and 0 bases respectively, with 6 bases between them. This CDR3 is built from 14 residues. The CDR3 reads CASSPDYSNQPQHF. The CDR3 DNA is TGTGCCAGCTCACCCGACTATAGCAATCAGCCCCAGCATTTT. The full variable domain, with the rest looked up from reference TRBV18 and TRBJ1-5, is NAGVMQNPRHLVRRRGQEARLRCSPMKGHSHVYWYRQLPEEGLKFMVYLQKENIIDESGMPKERFSAEFPKEGPSILRIQQVVRGDSAAYFCASSPDYSNQPQHFGDGTRLSIL.

This sequence joins TRBV18 and TRBJ2-7; the match to TRBD2 covers 7 bases. The CDR3 covers 18 residues. The germline CDR1 and CDR2 sequences are KGHSH and LQKENI. V lost 0 bases and J lost 3; bases outside the gene matches: 14. The CDR3 DNA sequence: TGTGCCAGCTCACCACCGGTCGGGGCGGGAGTCTCGCACTACGAGCAGTACTTC. As protein: CASSPPVGAGVSHYEQYF.

The V gene is TRBV9, the J gene TRBJ2-7; D ambiguous. The V end lost 5 bases, the J end lost 6 bases, and 24 bases lay between the germline ends. Germline CDR1 and CDR2: SGDLS and YYNGEE. CDR3 length equals 16 residues. CDR3 amino acids: CASSPRVESSYGEQYF. The CDR3 coding sequence is TGTGCCAGCAGTCCCCGGGTCGAGTCATCCTACGGCGAGCAGTACTTC.

This clone was counted a few times. The V and J genes are TRBV2 and TRBJ2-7, with TRBD1 matching 10 bases. The CDR3 spans 12 residues. V was pared by 8 bases and J by 5 bases, with 3 bases of the junction left unmatched. Germline-derived CDR1 and CDR2 are SNHLY and FYNNEI. CDR3 bases: TGTGCCAGCGACAGGGGGCAGGACGAGCAGTACTTC. This codes for CASDRGQDEQYF.

V gene TRBV25-1 combines with J gene TRBJ2-7; D is possibly TRBD2 (6 bases). Germline V gene data show CDR1 as MGHDK and CDR2 as SYGVNS. The CDR3 length is 15 residues. The V and J ends lost 0 bases and 6 bases respectively, with 15 bases between them. CDR3 in amino acids: CASSEYDGDGSEQYF. CDR3 coding DNA: TGTGCCAGCAGTGAATATGACGGAGACGGGAGCGAGCAGTACTTC.

This clone appeared a single time. The gene calls are TRBV5-1 and TRBJ2-3, with D possibly matching TRBD2 (6 bases). Trimming took 4 bases from V and 3 from J, leaving 9 bases between them. Per the germline V gene, CDR1 is SGHRS and CDR2 is YFSETQ. The CDR3 is 13 amino acids. The CDR3 region is CASSVRGTDTQYF. In nucleotides, the CDR3 is TGCGCCAGCAGCGTACGGGGGACAGATACGCAGTATTTT.

This clone showed up just a few times. The chain employs TRBV5-1 and TRBJ1-1, with 7 positions matching TRBD1. Germline lookup yields CDR1 SGHRS and CDR2 YFSETQ. V gave up 2 bases and J gave up 1 base; unmatched junction bases: 2. CDR3 size: 14 residues. Here the CDR3 reads CASSFRQGNTEAFF. In DNA form, the CDR3 reads TGCGCCAGCAGCTTCAGACAGGGGAACACTGAAGCTTTCTTT.